This entry concerns a single T cell receptor beta chain. Its specificity is not known. This sample is drawn from a study of OX40 agonist ivuxolimab in advanced cancers. Across the study: The patients received agonistic anti-OX40 (CD134) antibody ivuxolimab. Dose-escalation patients suffered from hepatocellular carcinoma, melanoma, renal cell or head and neck cancer.

This CDR3 contains 18 residues. The germline gives CDR1 SGHRS, CDR2 YFSETQ. V was pared by 5 bases and J by 0 bases, with 22 bases between. Study-wide results and caveats: Partial responders dosed at 0.1-3.0 mg/kg displayed clonal expansion ranking among the lowest. Antigens targeted by the expanded peripheral T cells were not determined.

The data were produced by immunoSEQ multiplex PCR, yet TCRdb's version contains in-frame clones alone and is incomplete. This sample has fewer than 50,000 clones, with approximately 88% found just once. This chain links TRBV5-1 with TRBJ2-3; D remains ambiguous. The sample here was CD4+ or CD8+ T cells sorted from blood, taken in a trial of the OX40 agonist ivuxolimab. The source is an adult with an advanced solid tumor such as melanoma, head and neck, liver or kidney cancer. CDR3 coding DNA: TGCGCCAGCAGGGCTTCTCGAGACACTTACACTAGCACAGATACGCAGTATTTT. The encoded protein is CASRASRDTYTSTDTQYF.